The source of this T cell receptor (beta chain) is a study of cytomegalovirus exposure and HLA in healthy donors. The overall study: The Caucasian-associated ancestry cluster held over 80% of 350 to 450 genotyped donors.

With regard to this clone: Its antigen is as yet unknown.

Study-level results: TCR beta V segments were, for the most part, productive about 87% or about 30% of the time in an earlier analysis. A further, later analysis showed that HLA-associated TCR beta chains (compared with equally common others) were more clonally expanded.

PCR primers comprised 60 Vbeta and 13 Jbeta primers. Repertoires were generated with immunoSEQ multiplex PCR, while TCRdb's copy carries only in-frame clones and drops some. The data contain some 150,000 clones, approximately 79% of them seen just once; the ten biggest clones take up around 1.4%. The CDR3 contains 17 residues. V shed 7 bases and J shed 0 bases, with 19 bases lying between them. The germline gives CDR1 SNHLY, CDR2 FYNNEI. This TCR was recovered from a man aged 60 to 75 in good health and CMV-seronegative. What was sequenced was PBMCs. The chain is built from TRBV2 and TRBJ1-3; D is perhaps TRBD1 (5 bases). The CDR3 reads CASMGQVSASSGNTIYF. The CDR3 DNA reads TGTGCCAGCATGGGGCAGGTATCGGCCTCCTCTGGAAACACCATATATTTT.